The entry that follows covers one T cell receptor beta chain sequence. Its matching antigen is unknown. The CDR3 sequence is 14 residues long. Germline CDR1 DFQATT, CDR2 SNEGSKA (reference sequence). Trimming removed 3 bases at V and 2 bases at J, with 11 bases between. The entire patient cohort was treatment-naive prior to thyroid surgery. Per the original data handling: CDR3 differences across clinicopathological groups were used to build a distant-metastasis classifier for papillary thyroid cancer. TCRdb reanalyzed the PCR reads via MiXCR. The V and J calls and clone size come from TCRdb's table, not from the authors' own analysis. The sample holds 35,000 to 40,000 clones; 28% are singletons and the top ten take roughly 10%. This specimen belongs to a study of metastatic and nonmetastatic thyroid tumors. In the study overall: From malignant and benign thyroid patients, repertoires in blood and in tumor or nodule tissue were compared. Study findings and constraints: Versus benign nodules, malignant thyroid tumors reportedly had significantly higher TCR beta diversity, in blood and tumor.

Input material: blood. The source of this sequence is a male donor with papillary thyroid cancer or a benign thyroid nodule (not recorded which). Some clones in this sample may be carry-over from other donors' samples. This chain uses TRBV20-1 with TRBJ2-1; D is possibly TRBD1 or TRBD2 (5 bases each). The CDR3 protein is CSASFRDPYNEQFF. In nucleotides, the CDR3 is TGCAGTGCTAGTTTCAGGGACCCCTACAATGAGCAGTTCTTC.